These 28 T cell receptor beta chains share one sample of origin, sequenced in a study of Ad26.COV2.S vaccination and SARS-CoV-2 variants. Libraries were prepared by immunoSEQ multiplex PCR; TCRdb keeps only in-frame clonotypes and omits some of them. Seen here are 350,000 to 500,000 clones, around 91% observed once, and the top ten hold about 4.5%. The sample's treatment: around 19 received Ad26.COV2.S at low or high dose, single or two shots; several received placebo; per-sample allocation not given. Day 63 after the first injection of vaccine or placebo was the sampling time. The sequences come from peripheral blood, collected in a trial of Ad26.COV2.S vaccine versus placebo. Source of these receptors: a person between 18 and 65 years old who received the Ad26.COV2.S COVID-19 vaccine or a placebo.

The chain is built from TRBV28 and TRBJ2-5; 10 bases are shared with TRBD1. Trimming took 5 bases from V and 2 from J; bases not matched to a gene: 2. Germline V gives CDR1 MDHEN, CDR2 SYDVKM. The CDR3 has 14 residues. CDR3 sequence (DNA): TGTGCCAGCAGTCCGGACAGGGGGCAAGAGACCCAGTACTTC. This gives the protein CASSPDRGQETQYF.

In DNA, the CDR3 is TGTGCCAGCAGCTTTGAAGCCCAGGGGCAGGGAATCTACGAGCAGTACTTC. Encoded protein: CASSFEAQGQGIYEQYF. The J gene is TRBJ2-7, the V gene TRBV12-1; TRBD1, the D gene given by the table, was not confirmed from the DNA. TRBV12-1 is a pseudogene locus. The CDR3 extends over 17 amino acids.

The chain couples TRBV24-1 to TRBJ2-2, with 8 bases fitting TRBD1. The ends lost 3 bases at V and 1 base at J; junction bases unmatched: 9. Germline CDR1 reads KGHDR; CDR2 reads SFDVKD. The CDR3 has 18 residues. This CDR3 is CATSDPQGAGLNTGELFF. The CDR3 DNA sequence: TGTGCCACCAGTGATCCCCAGGGGGCGGGTCTGAACACCGGGGAGCTGTTTTTT.

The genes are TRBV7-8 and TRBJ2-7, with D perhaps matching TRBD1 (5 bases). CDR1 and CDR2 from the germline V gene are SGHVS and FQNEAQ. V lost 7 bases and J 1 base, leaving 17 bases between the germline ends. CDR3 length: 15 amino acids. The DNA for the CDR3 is TGTGCCAGCACCCTCCGGGCCCAGGGATCCTACGAGCAGTACTTC. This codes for CASTLRAQGSYEQYF. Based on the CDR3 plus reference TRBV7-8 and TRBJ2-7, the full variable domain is GAGVSQSPRYKVAKRGQDVALRCDPISGHVSLFWYQQALGQGPEFLTYFQNEAQLDKSGLPSDRFFAERPEGSVSTLKIQRTQQEDSAVYLCASTLRAQGSYEQYFGPGTRLTVT.

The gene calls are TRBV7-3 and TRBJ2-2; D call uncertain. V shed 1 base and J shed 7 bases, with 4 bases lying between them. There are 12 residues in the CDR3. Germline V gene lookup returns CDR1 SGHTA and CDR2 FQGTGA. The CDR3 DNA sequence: TGTGCCAGCAGCTTAAAGGTCGGGGAGCTGTTTTTT. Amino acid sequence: CASSLKVGELFF.

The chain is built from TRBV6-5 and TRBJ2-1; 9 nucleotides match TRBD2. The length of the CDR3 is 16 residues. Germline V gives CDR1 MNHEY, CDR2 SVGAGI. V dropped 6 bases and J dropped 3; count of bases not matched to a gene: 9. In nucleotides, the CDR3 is TGTGCCAGCAGCTACAAAATAGCGGGAGTCTACAATGAGCAGTTCTTC. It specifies CASSYKIAGVYNEQFF.

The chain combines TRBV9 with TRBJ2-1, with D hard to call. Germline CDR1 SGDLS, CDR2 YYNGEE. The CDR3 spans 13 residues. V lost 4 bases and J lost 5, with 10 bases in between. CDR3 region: CASSLGPDNEQFF. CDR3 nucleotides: TGTGCCAGCAGCCTCGGCCCCGACAATGAGCAGTTCTTC.

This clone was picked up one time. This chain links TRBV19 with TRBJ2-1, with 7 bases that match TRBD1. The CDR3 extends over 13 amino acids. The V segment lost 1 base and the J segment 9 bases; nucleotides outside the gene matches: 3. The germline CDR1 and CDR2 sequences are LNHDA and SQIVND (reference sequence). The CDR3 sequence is CASSIGQGGEQFF. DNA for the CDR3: TGTGCCAGTAGTATAGGACAGGGTGGTGAGCAGTTCTTC.

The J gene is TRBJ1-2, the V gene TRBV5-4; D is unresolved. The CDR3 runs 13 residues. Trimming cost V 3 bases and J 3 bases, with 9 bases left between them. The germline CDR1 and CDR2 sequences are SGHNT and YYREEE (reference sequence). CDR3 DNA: TGTGCCAGCAGCTACGGGAAGTACTATGGCTACACCTTC. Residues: CASSYGKYYGYTF.

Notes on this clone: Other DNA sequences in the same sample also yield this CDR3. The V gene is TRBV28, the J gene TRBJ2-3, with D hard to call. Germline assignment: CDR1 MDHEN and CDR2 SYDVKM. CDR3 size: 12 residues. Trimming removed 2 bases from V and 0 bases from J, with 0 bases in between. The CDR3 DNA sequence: TGTGCCAGCAGTTTAAGCACAGATACGCAGTATTTT. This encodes CASSLSTDTQYF.

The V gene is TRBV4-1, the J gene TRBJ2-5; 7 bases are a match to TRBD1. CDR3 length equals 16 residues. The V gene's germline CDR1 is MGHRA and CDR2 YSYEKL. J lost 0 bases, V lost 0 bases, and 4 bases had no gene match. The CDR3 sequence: CASSQDKGQYQETQYF. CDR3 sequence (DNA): TGCGCCAGCAGCCAAGATAAGGGACAGTACCAAGAGACCCAGTACTTC.

The CDR3 sequence: CASSLVGEVPYEQYF. DNA of the CDR3: TGTGCCAGCAGCTTGGTGGGTGAGGTTCCCTACGAGCAGTACTTC. The chain recombines TRBV5-4 with TRBJ2-7; no reliable D call. With 0 bases removed from V and 2 bases from J, the gap between germline ends came to 12 bases. Per the germline V gene, CDR1 is SGHNT and CDR2 is YYREEE (reference sequence). CDR3 length equals 15 residues.

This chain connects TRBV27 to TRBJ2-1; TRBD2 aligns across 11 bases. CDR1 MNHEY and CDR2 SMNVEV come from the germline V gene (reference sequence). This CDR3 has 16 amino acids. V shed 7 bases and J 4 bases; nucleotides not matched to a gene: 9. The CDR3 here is CASTSGTSGAYNEQFF. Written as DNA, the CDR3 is TGTGCCAGCACCTCCGGGACTAGCGGAGCGTACAATGAGCAGTTCTTC.

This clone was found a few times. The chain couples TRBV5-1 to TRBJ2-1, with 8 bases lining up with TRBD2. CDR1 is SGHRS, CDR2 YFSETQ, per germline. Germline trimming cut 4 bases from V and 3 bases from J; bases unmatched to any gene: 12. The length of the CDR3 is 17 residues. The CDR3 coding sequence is TGCGCCAGCAGCGGGAGAGTGGGCCTAGCGGGCTACAATGAGCAGTTCTTC. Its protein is CASSGRVGLAGYNEQFF.

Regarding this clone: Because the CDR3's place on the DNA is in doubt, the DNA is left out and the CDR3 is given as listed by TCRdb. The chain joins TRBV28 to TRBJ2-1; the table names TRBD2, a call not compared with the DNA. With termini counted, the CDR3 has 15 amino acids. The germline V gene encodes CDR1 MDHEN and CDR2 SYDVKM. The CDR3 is CASSFLEISYNEQFF.

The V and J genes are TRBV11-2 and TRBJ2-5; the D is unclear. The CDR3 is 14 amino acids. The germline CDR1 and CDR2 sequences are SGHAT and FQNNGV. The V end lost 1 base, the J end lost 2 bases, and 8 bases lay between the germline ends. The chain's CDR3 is CASSLGNSQETQYF. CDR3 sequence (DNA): TGTGCCAGCAGCTTAGGGAACAGTCAAGAGACCCAGTACTTC.

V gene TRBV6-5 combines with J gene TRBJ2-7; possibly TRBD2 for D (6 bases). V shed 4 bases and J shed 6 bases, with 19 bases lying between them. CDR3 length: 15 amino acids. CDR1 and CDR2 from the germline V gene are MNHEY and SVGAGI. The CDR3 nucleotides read TGTGCCAGCAGTTCTCCAGCGGGCCCTTCTGGCGAGCAGTACTTC. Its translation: CASSSPAGPSGEQYF.

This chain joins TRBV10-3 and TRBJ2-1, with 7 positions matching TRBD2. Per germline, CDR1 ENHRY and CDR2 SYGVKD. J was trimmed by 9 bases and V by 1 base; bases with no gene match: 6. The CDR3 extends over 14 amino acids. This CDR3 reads CAISEWRESTEQFF. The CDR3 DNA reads TGTGCCATCAGTGAGTGGCGGGAGAGTACTGAGCAGTTCTTC.

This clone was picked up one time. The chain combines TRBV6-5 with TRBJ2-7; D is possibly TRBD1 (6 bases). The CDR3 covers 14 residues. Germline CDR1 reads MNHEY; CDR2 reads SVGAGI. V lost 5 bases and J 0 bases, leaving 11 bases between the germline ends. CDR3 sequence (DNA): TGTGCCAGCAGTAGGGGACATTCCTCCTACGAGCAGTACTTC. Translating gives CASSRGHSSYEQYF.

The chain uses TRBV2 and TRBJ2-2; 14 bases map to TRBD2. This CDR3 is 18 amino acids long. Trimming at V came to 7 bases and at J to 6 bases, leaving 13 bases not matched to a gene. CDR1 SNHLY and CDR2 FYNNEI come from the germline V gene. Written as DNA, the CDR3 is TGTGCCAGCAAGATGACTAGCGGGAGGGCCCCAACCGCCGGGGAGCTGTTTTTT. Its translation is CASKMTSGRAPTAGELFF.

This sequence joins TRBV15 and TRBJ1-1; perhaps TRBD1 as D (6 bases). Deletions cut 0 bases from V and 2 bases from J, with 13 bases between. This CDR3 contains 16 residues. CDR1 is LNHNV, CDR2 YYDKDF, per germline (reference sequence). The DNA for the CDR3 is TGTGCCACCAGCAGAGAACTTACCAGGGGAAACACTGAAGCTTTCTTT. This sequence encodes CATSRELTRGNTEAFF.

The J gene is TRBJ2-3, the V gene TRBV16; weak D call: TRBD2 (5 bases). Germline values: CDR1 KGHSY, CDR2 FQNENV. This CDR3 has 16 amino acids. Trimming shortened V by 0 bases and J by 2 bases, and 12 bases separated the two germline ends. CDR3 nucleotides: TGTGCCAGCAGCCAATCGGACTCTAGTGCCACAGATACGCAGTATTTT. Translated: CASSQSDSSATDTQYF.

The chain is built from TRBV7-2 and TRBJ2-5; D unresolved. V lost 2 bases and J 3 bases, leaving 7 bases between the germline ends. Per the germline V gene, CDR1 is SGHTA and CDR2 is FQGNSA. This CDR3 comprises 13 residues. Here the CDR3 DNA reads TGTGCCAGCAGCTTACAGGTAGAAGAGACCCAGTACTTC. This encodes CASSLQVEETQYF.

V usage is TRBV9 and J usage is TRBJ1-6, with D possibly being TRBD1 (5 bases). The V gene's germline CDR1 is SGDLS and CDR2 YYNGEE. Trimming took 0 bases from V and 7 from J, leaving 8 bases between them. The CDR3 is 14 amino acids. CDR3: CASSVGTFNSPLHF. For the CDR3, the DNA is TGTGCCAGCAGCGTAGGGACATTCAATTCACCCCTCCACTTT.

The CDR3 loop reads CASSRLAGEGTDTQYF. The CDR3 bases are TGTGCCAGTAGCAGACTAGCGGGAGAGGGCACAGATACGCAGTATTTT. The chain couples TRBV19 to TRBJ2-3, with 12 bases lining up with TRBD2. The CDR3 totals 16 residues. The J segment lost 1 base and the V segment lost 6 bases, leaving 5 bases of the junction unmatched. Germline lookup yields CDR1 LNHDA and CDR2 SQIVND (reference sequence).

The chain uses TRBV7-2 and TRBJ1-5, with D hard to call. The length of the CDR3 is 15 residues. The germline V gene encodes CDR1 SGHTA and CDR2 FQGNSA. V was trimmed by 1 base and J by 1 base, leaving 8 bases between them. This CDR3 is CASSLEVGSNQPQHF. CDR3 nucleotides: TGTGCCAGCAGCTTAGAGGTGGGGAGCAATCAGCCCCAGCATTTT.

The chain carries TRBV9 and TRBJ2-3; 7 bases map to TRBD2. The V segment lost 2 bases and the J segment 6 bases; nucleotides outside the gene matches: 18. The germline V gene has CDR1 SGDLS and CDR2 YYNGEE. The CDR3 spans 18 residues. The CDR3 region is CASSVKDGEGTRSDTQYF. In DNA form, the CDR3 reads TGTGCCAGCAGCGTGAAGGATGGGGAGGGGACCAGGTCCGATACGCAGTATTTT.

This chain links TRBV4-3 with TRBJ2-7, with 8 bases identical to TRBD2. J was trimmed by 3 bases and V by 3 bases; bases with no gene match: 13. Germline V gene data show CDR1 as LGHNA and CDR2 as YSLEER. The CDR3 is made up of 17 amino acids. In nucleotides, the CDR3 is TGCGCCAGCAGCCACCAAACCCCCGGGACTAGTCACTACGAGCAGTACTTC. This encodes CASSHQTPGTSHYEQYF.